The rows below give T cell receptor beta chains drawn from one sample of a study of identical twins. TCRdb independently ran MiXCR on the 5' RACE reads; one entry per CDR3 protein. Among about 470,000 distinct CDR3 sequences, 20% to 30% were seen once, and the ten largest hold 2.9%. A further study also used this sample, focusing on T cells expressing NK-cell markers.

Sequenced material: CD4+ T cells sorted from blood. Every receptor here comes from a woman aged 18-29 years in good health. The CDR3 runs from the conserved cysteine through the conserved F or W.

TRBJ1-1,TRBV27,CASFDLGGGLVEAFF
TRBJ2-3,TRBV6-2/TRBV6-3,CASSRRRPDTQYF
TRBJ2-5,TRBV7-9,CASSLAHRVETQYF
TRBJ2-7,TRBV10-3,CAIRASGPYEQYF
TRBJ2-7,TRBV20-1,CSAGTGSYEQYF
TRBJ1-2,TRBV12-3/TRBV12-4,CASRLTDGYGYTF
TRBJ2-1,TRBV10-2,CASKGALAGGGEQFF
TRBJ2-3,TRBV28,CASSSGEAGGPTQYF
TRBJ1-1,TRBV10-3,CAITYGGNTEAFF
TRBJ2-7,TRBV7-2,CASSIQLAGALSYEQYF
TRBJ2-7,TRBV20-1,CSAPTSGSYEQYF
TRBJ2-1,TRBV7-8,CASSSQKPGLAVAYNEQFF
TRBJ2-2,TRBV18,CASSPVGDGELFF
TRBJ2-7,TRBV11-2,CASSQHSLEFGISYEQYF
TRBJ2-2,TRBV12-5,CASGFSQNTGELFF
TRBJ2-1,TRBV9,CASSLRQGGREQFF
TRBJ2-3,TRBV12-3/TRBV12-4,CASSTSDTQYF
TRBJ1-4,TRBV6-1,CASIQDRGREKLFF
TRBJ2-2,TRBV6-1,CASSVEHTGELFF
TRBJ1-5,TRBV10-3,CAITQEPGLQPQHF
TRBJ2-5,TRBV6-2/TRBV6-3,CASRLAGVSEETQYF
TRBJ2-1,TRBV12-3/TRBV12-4,CASSTLGAGGNNERFF
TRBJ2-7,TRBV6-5,CASSYLTSGNHEQYF
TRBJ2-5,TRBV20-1,CSASWTSKETQYF
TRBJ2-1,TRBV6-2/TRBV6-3,CASSYSSELAGAGEQFF
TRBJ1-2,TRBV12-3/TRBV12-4,CASSLRWSPRSYGYTF
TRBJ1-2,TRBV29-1,CSVGTGIDYGYTF
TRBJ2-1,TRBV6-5,CASSYPGLNNEQFF
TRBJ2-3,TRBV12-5,CASGLLPGTALTDTQYF
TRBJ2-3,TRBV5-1,CASREASTDTQYF
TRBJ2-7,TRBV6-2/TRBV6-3,CASSYRGRYEQYF
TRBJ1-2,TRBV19,CASRQSPGGYTF
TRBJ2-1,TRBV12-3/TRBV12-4,CASSRPKEGEQFF
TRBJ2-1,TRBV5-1,CASSSGQWIQQFF
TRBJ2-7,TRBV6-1,CARAYEQYF
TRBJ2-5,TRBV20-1,CSALNLETQYF
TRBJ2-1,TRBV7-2,CASRARSNEQFF
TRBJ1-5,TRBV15,CATSRNYREHQPQHF
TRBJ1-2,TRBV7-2,CASSSQGDYGYTF
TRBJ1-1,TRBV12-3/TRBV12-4,CASSLLRANTEAFF
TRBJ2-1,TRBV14,CASSPTWGLAGGLYNEQFF
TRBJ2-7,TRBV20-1,CSARGEGRSYEQYF